In this sample, the clone carrying this T cell receptor delta chain turned up a few times. Its specificity is unknown. This DNA's translation and the protein TCRdb lists, from a much larger clone, do not match at residue 14, likely due to a read error; the protein shown is translated from the DNA. Vgamma9/Vdelta2+ and Vdelta2-negative gammadelta T cells were flow-sorted from PBMC for bulk sequencing. TCRdb re-called clones from the multiplex PCR reads via CATT. The sample has over 45,000 delta-chain clones; 1.5% to 2% are singletons. Germline CDR1 and CDR2: TSWWSYY and QGS. CDR3 size: 23 residues. V lost 3 bases and J 3 bases, leaving 35 bases between the germline ends. This record comes from a study of γδ T cells in repeated Plasmodium falciparum infection. Study-wide context: Donors were malaria-exposed Malian children or age- and gender-matched Australian children. Each infection was followed by sampling at 21 days, plus baseline and some pre-infection draws.

Study-level findings and limits: Many TCRgamma sequences overlapped between individuals in stable Vgamma9/Vdelta2+ repertoires.

Material: gamma-delta T cells from blood. The rearrangement uses TRDV1 and TRDJ2; D may be TRDD2 or TRDD3 (7 bases each). The J gene is absent in TCRdb and was assigned here via DNA matching to germline. This TCR derives from a pool of human donors (malaria-infected and uninfected, not separated). The CDR3 region has the DNA TGTGCTCTTGGGGAGATACTTCCTAACAGGGGTGGGGGACACAATTCTATGACAGCACAACTCTTCTTT. This gives the protein CALGEILPNRGGGHNSMTAQLFF.